The 23 T cell receptor beta chains below all came from one sample that was sequenced in a study of shared clonotypes between healthy human individuals. Only in-frame clones appear in the TCRdb table, and some are missing; sequencing was by immunoSEQ multiplex PCR. This sample has about 1.1 million clones; 75% to 80% occur once, and the top ten carry about 0.52%. Sample: memory CD4+ T cells from PBMCs. The subset is: CD45RA-negative fraction. These receptors all come from a man in his late teens or twenties in good health. Some clones in this sample may be carry-over from other donors' samples.

This clone was detected only once. The genes are TRBV5-6 and TRBJ1-2; 11 bases are a match to TRBD1. The CDR3 is 14 amino acids. Trimming took 4 bases from V and 4 from J; bases not matched to a gene: 3. Germline CDR1 and CDR2: SGHDT and YYEEEE. CDR3 loop: CASSLGQGGYGYTF. The CDR3 DNA reads TGTGCCAGCAGCCTGGGACAGGGGGGCTATGGCTACACCTTC. Looking up the rest from reference TRBV5-6 and TRBJ1-2 gives the full variable domain: DAGVTQSPTHLIKTRGQQVTLRCSPKSGHDTVSWYQQALGQGPQFIFQYYEEEERQRGNFPDRFSGHQFPNYSSELNVNALLLGDSALYLCASSLGQGGYGYTFGSGTRLTVV.

The CDR3 DNA follows: TGCGCCAGCCGGACGTTTCCCATAAAAGAGACCCAGTACTTC. The encoded protein is CASRTFPIKETQYF. The gene calls are TRBV5-1 and TRBJ2-5; no clear D gene. The CDR3 contains 14 residues. With 7 bases removed from V and 3 bases from J, the gap between germline ends came to 16 bases. Looked up from germline, CDR1 is SGHRS and CDR2 is YFSETQ.

This chain uses TRBV29-1 with TRBJ2-5, with 7 bases identical to TRBD2. Near its end, the DNA agrees better with TRBJ2-7, so the J call may be wrong. CDR1 SQVTM and CDR2 ANQGSEA come from the germline V gene. This CDR3 is built from 14 residues. Written as DNA, the CDR3 is TGCAGCGTTGAACGGGGCGGGAGCCGCTACGAGCAGTACTTC. Protein product: CSVERGGSRYEQYF.

This clone has ten or more counts. The chain employs TRBV10-3 and TRBJ2-2; 7 positions match TRBD1. V lost 5 bases to trimming and J lost 2 bases; unmatched junction nucleotides: 5. Germline values: CDR1 ENHRY, CDR2 SYGVKD. This CDR3 region has 15 residues. The CDR3 protein is CAISKDRPNTGELFF. CDR3 DNA: TGTGCCATCAGTAAGGACAGGCCTAACACCGGGGAGCTGTTTTTT.

The J gene is TRBJ1-1, the V gene TRBV27, with TRBD1 identical over 8 bases. J lost 0 bases, V lost 5 bases, and 8 bases had no gene match. The CDR3 has 16 residues. From germline, CDR1 is MNHEY and CDR2 SMNVEV (reference sequence). DNA of the CDR3: TGTGCCAGCAGTCCGGGGACAGGATACATGAACACTGAAGCTTTCTTT. It codes for CASSPGTGYMNTEAFF.

The gene calls are TRBV7-3 and TRBJ2-7; 7 bases line up with TRBD2. This CDR3 is built from 13 residues. V lost 9 bases, J lost 11 bases, and 16 bases stayed unmatched. CDR1 is SGHTA and CDR2 is FQGTGA in the germline V gene. The CDR3 loop reads CARGVRPPREEYF. Written as DNA, the CDR3 is TGTGCCAGGGGTGTGCGGCCGCCACGGGAGGAGTACTTC.

This chain connects TRBV7-9 to TRBJ1-5; the D is unclear. The germline V gene has CDR1 SEHNR and CDR2 FQNEAQ (reference sequence). Trimming removed 1 base from V and 9 bases from J, with 4 bases in between. The CDR3 consists of 11 residues. The CDR3 loop reads CASSLEGPQHF. The CDR3 DNA follows: TGTGCCAGCAGCTTAGAGGGGCCCCAGCATTTT.

This clone was observed a handful of times. The CDR3 DNA is TGCAGCGTCGCCCGACAGGGTAGTGGAGCTTTCTTT. Its protein is CSVARQGSGAFF. This chain joins TRBV29-1 and TRBJ1-1, with TRBD1 matching over 7 bases. The CDR3 spans 12 residues. The germline gives CDR1 SQVTM, CDR2 ANQGSEA. V gave up 6 bases and J gave up 10 bases; unmatched junction bases: 11.

This chain joins TRBV2 and TRBJ2-5; the D is unclear. V lost 4 bases, J lost 6 bases, and 9 bases lay in between. Germline assignment: CDR1 SNHLY and CDR2 FYNNEI. This CDR3 is 12 amino acids long. CDR3 coding DNA: TGTGCCAGCAGTGGGTCAGGCCAGACCCAGTACTTC. Its translation: CASSGSGQTQYF.

The chain carries TRBV15 and TRBJ2-5; TRBD2 agrees at 7 bases. Trimming removed 9 bases from V and 5 bases from J; junction bases left unmatched: 3. CDR1 is LNHNV and CDR2 is YYDKDF in the germline V gene (reference sequence). The CDR3 loop spans 11 amino acids. The CDR3 is CATGGEETQYF. DNA for the CDR3: TGTGCCACGGGAGGGGAGGAGACCCAGTACTTC.

The V gene is TRBV7-2, the J gene TRBJ1-2, with 7 bases lining up with TRBD1. The V gene end was trimmed by 3 bases and the J gene end by 4 bases; junction bases not matched to a gene: 17. This CDR3 contains 18 residues. Germline V gene data show CDR1 as SGHTA and CDR2 as FQGNSA. The CDR3 DNA is TGTGCCAGCAGCTTGGGTGGGGGGACAGCCGAGGTCGGCTATGGCTACACCTTC. It encodes CASSLGGGTAEVGYGYTF.

This chain connects TRBV19 to TRBJ2-2, with 9 nucleotides matching TRBD2. Germline values: CDR1 LNHDA, CDR2 SQIVND (reference sequence). The CDR3 loop spans 15 amino acids. With 4 bases clipped from V and 7 bases from J, the junction kept 7 bases outside the gene matches. The CDR3 sequence: CASSRPGLAGGELFF. CDR3 coding DNA: TGTGCCAGTAGTAGACCGGGACTAGCCGGCGGGGAGCTGTTTTTT.

J is TRBJ2-3 and V is TRBV2, with 11 bases lining up with TRBD2. CDR3 length equals 16 residues. CDR1 is SNHLY and CDR2 is FYNNEI in the germline V gene. With 3 bases clipped from V and 5 bases from J, the junction kept 7 bases outside the gene matches. CDR3 loop: CASSDPLAGVGDTQYF. The CDR3 DNA is TGTGCCAGCAGTGATCCACTAGCGGGAGTAGGAGATACGCAGTATTTT.

The chain combines TRBV29-1 with TRBJ1-1; unclear D gene. This CDR3 comprises 17 residues. V dropped 6 bases and J dropped 1 base, with 24 bases sitting between them. The germline gives CDR1 SQVTM, CDR2 ANQGSEA. The CDR3 coding sequence is TGCAGCGTCGCAGGCCGGGGAAAACAAAACAAGAACACTGAAGCTTTCTTT. Translating it yields CSVAGRGKQNKNTEAFF.

J is TRBJ1-1 and V is TRBV15; possibly TRBD1 for D (5 bases). Germline V gene lookup returns CDR1 LNHNV and CDR2 YYDKDF (reference sequence). The CDR3 totals 14 residues. V gave up 6 bases and J gave up 4 bases, with 15 bases separating them. CDR3 amino acids: CATSPGRFSTEAFF. The CDR3 DNA follows: TGTGCCACCAGTCCAGGGAGATTTTCCACTGAAGCTTTCTTT.

This chain joins TRBV30 and TRBJ1-5, with 7 bases aligning to TRBD1. The V and J ends lost 3 bases and 0 bases, in that order; junction bases with no gene match: 2. Germline V gene data show CDR1 as GTSNPN and CDR2 as SVGIG (reference sequence). The CDR3 is made up of 14 amino acids. CDR3 region: CAWSQGDSNQPQHF. In DNA form, the CDR3 reads TGTGCCTGGAGCCAGGGGGATAGCAATCAGCCCCAGCATTTT. Together with reference TRBV30 and TRBJ1-5, the CDR3 gives the full variable domain: SQTIHQWPATLVQPVGSPLSLECTVEGTSNPNLYWYRQAAGRGLQLLFYSVGIGQISSEVPQNLSASRPQDRQFILSSKKLLLSDSGFYLCAWSQGDSNQPQHFGDGTRLSIL.

The DNA of the CDR3 is TGTGCCACCAGCAGAGACTTGACAGACAATGAGCAGTTCTTC. The encoded protein is CATSRDLTDNEQFF. The chain is built from TRBV15 and TRBJ2-1; maybe TRBD1 (5 bases). The germline V gene has CDR1 LNHNV and CDR2 YYDKDF (reference sequence). The CDR3 runs 14 residues. Trimming cost V 0 bases and J 5 bases, with 8 bases left between them.

The chain joins TRBV9 to TRBJ1-4, with D possibly being TRBD1 (6 bases). CDR1 is SGDLS, CDR2 YYNGEE, per germline. Trimming removed 0 bases from V and 6 bases from J, with 12 bases in between. The CDR3 contains 15 residues. The CDR3 bases are TGTGCCAGCAGCGTAGCTCACAGGGCGGATGAAAAACTGTTTTTT. Translating gives CASSVAHRADEKLFF.

The chain employs TRBV7-2 and TRBJ2-1; possible D gene TRBD2, 6 bases. Trimming removed 3 bases from V and 8 bases from J, with 17 bases in between. Germline CDR1 reads SGHTA; CDR2 reads FQGNSA. The CDR3 is made up of 15 amino acids. In DNA, the CDR3 is TGTGCCAGCAGCTTCCGTGGACCGACGGGGGATGAGCAGTTCTTC. Translation: CASSFRGPTGDEQFF.

This clone occurred a few times. This chain links TRBV23-1 with TRBJ2-7; D is uncertain. TRBV23-1 is assigned to the ORF class and has an uncertain function. This CDR3 comprises 13 residues. V lost 6 bases, J lost 5 bases, and 14 bases lay in between. CDR3 nucleotides: TGCGCCAGCAGCCACCCGGGCCCTCACGAGCAGTACTTC. Its translation is CASSHPGPHEQYF.

This clone has a handful of counts. V gene TRBV28 combines with J gene TRBJ2-3; D unresolved. V was clipped by 8 bases and J by 4 bases, with 16 bases between them. This CDR3 spans 14 amino acids. Germline lookup yields CDR1 MDHEN and CDR2 SYDVKM. The CDR3 protein is CASYSPADPDTQYF. Here the CDR3 DNA reads TGTGCCAGCTACTCTCCGGCCGACCCAGATACGCAGTATTTT.

The sample holds a few counts of this clone. The CDR3 protein is CASSDRQSLEETQYF. The CDR3 region has the DNA TGCGCCAGCAGTGACCGGCAGTCGCTGGAGGAGACCCAGTACTTC. V gene TRBV10-2 combines with J gene TRBJ2-5; D remains unclear. The germline gives CDR1 WSHSY, CDR2 SAAADI. This CDR3 is built from 15 residues. V lost 3 bases to trimming and J lost 5 bases, with 16 bases between them.

The chain employs TRBV27 and TRBJ2-1; D is ambiguous. Germline-derived CDR1 and CDR2 are MNHEY and SMNVEV (reference sequence). This CDR3 contains 14 residues. Trimming cost V 8 bases and J 6 bases, with 17 bases left between them. The CDR3 loop reads CASFRAGRINEQFF. Here the CDR3 DNA reads TGTGCCAGCTTTAGGGCAGGTAGAATCAATGAGCAGTTCTTC.